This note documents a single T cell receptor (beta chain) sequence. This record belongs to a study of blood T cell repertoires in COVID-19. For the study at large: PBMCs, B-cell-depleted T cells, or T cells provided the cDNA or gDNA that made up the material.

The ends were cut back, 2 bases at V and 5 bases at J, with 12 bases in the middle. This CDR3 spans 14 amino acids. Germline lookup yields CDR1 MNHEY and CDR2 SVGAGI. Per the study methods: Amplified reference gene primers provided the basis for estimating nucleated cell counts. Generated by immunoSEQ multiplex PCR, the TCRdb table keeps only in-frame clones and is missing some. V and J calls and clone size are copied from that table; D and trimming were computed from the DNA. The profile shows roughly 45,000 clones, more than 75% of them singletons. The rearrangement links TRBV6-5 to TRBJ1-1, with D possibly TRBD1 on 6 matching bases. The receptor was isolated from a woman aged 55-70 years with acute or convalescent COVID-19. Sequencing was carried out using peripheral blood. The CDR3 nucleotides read TGTGCCAGCAGTTACAACACAGGGTGGACTGAAGCTTTCTTT. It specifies CASSYNTGWTEAFF.